Listed below are T cell receptor beta chains from one sample, sequenced in a study of T cell responses to AZD1222 COVID-19 vaccine. Method: immunoSEQ multiplex PCR; TCRdb's copy keeps in-frame clones and lacks some. The repertoire consists of fewer than 200,000 clones, with about 89% occurring once and the leading ten covering about 1.8%. Here the sequenced sample was peripheral blood, taken 28 days after the second AZD1222 dose. Every receptor here comes from an adult who received the AZD1222 COVID-19 vaccine. The CDR3 runs from the conserved cysteine through the conserved F or W. The D gene is left open where the match is weak. Size is omitted from some rows. Given values are once, few, many or a class for expanded clones.

v_call: TRBV4-1; d_call: .; clone_size: few; j_call: TRBJ1-2; cdr3_nt: TGCGCCAGCAGCCAAGATCTGGGGGGGGACTATGGCTACACCTTC; cdr3_aa: CASSQDLGGDYGYTF
v_call: TRBV24-1; d_call: .; clone_size: .; j_call: TRBJ1-5; cdr3_nt: TGTGCCACCAGTGATTTGCATCGAGAATATAGCAATCAGCCCCAGCATTTT; cdr3_aa: CATSDLHREYSNQPQHF
v_call: TRBV6-5; d_call: TRBD1; clone_size: once; j_call: TRBJ2-2; cdr3_nt: TGTGCCAGTACAGGGGGTGAAGGCACCGGGGAGCTGTTTTTT; cdr3_aa: CASTGGEGTGELFF
v_call: TRBV7-9; d_call: .; clone_size: .; j_call: TRBJ2-3; cdr3_nt: TGTGCCAGCAGCTCTGAATTGCTGGTCCCCTCTCCAGATACGCAGTATTTT; cdr3_aa: CASSSELLVPSPDTQYF
v_call: TRBV7-2; d_call: .; clone_size: .; j_call: TRBJ2-5; cdr3_nt: TGTGCCAGCAGCTTCCGGGGGGCCCGAGAGACCCAGTACTTC; cdr3_aa: CASSFRGARETQYF
v_call: TRBV30; d_call: .; clone_size: .; j_call: TRBJ2-1; cdr3_nt: TGTGCCCTGGGAGGTATGGGCCATTACAATGAGCAGTTCTTC; cdr3_aa: CALGGMGHYNEQFF
v_call: TRBV2; d_call: .; clone_size: .; j_call: TRBJ2-7; cdr3_nt: TGTGCCAGCAGTGTACCCAGGGGTCCGAACTACGAGCAGTACTTC; cdr3_aa: CASSVPRGPNYEQYF
v_call: TRBV4-2; d_call: TRBD2; clone_size: .; j_call: TRBJ2-1; cdr3_nt: TGTGCCAGCAGCCACGCGCTAGCGGGGGGGCAAAATGAGCAGTTCTTC; cdr3_aa: CASSHALAGGQNEQFF
v_call: TRBV12-5; d_call: TRBD1; clone_size: .; j_call: TRBJ1-4; cdr3_nt: TGTGCTAGTGGCCCGGGACAGCCTAATGAAAAACTGTTTTTT; cdr3_aa: CASGPGQPNEKLFF
v_call: TRBV7-3; d_call: .; clone_size: once; j_call: TRBJ2-3; cdr3_nt: TGTGCCAGCAGCCTGGACTCCACCCCATCCGATACGCAGTATTTT; cdr3_aa: CASSLDSTPSDTQYF
v_call: TRBV9; d_call: TRBD1; clone_size: .; j_call: TRBJ1-1; cdr3_nt: TGTGCCAGCAGCTCGGTGACAGGGCGGAACACTGAAGCTTTCTTT; cdr3_aa: CASSSVTGRNTEAFF
v_call: TRBV2; d_call: .; clone_size: .; j_call: TRBJ1-1; cdr3_nt: TGTGCCAGCCCCGGGAGTCCTTTCGGACAGCCTCTGACAAACACTGAAGCTTTCTTT; cdr3_aa: CASPGSPFGQPLTNTEAFF
v_call: TRBV9; d_call: .; clone_size: .; j_call: TRBJ1-2; cdr3_nt: TGTGCCAGCAGCCCTCGGGGCGATCGGTATGGCTACACCTTC; cdr3_aa: CASSPRGDRYGYTF
v_call: TRBV6-5; d_call: TRBD2; clone_size: .; j_call: TRBJ2-7; cdr3_nt: TGTGCCAGCAGGACTACTAGCGGGGTCTACGAGCAGTACTTC; cdr3_aa: CASRTTSGVYEQYF
v_call: TRBV27; d_call: .; clone_size: .; j_call: TRBJ1-1; cdr3_nt: TGTGCCAGCAGTCCCGGGACGAGGAACACTGAAGCTTTCTTT; cdr3_aa: CASSPGTRNTEAFF
v_call: TRBV14; d_call: .; clone_size: .; j_call: TRBJ2-5; cdr3_nt: TGTGCCAGCAGCCAAAACAGCCAAGAGACCCAGTACTTC; cdr3_aa: CASSQNSQETQYF
v_call: TRBV7-9; d_call: .; clone_size: few; j_call: TRBJ1-2; cdr3_nt: TGTGCCAGCAGCTTAGACAGGTTTACGGGCTACACCTTC; cdr3_aa: CASSLDRFTGYTF
v_call: TRBV5-6; d_call: .; clone_size: .; j_call: TRBJ1-1; cdr3_nt: TGTGCCAGCAGCTTGGAAGGGGCTTGGAACACTGAAGCTTTCTTT; cdr3_aa: CASSLEGAWNTEAFF
v_call: TRBV6-5; d_call: .; clone_size: .; j_call: TRBJ2-3; cdr3_nt: TGTGCCAGCAGGGGACATCCAACAGATACGCAGTATTTT; cdr3_aa: CASRGHPTDTQYF
v_call: TRBV5-1; d_call: TRBD1; clone_size: .; j_call: TRBJ2-3; cdr3_nt: TGCGCCAGCAGCATAGGACAGGGATCAAAACGCTCAGATACGCAGTATTTT; cdr3_aa: CASSIGQGSKRSDTQYF
v_call: TRBV9; d_call: .; clone_size: .; j_call: TRBJ1-2; cdr3_nt: TGTGCCAGCAGCGTAGAAAGGCAGGGGACTAACTATGGCTACACCTTC; cdr3_aa: CASSVERQGTNYGYTF
v_call: TRBV18; d_call: TRBD1; clone_size: .; j_call: TRBJ2-7; cdr3_nt: TGTGCCAGCTCACCAATACAGGGGCAAATCTCCTACGAGCAGTACTTC; cdr3_aa: CASSPIQGQISYEQYF
v_call: TRBV7-2; d_call: .; clone_size: .; j_call: TRBJ1-6; cdr3_nt: TGTGCCAGCAGCTTTCTGGTCAGCTCCTATAATTCACCCCTCCACTTT; cdr3_aa: CASSFLVSSYNSPLHF
v_call: TRBV5-1; d_call: TRBD2; clone_size: .; j_call: TRBJ2-7; cdr3_nt: TGCGCCAGCAGCTTGGTAGCGGGAACCTACGAGCAGTACTTC; cdr3_aa: CASSLVAGTYEQYF
v_call: TRBV2; d_call: TRBD2; clone_size: .; j_call: TRBJ2-1; cdr3_nt: TGTGCCAGCAGTGAAGGGACTAGTAATGAGCAGTTCTTC; cdr3_aa: CASSEGTSNEQFF
v_call: TRBV5-1; d_call: TRBD1; clone_size: .; j_call: TRBJ1-2; cdr3_nt: TGCGCCAGCAGCTTCACCCCGGACAGGGGGGAGACCGGCTACACCTTC; cdr3_aa: CASSFTPDRGETGYTF
v_call: TRBV9; d_call: .; clone_size: .; j_call: TRBJ2-1; cdr3_nt: TGTGCCAGCAGCGTAGGGGGGCTTAATTCCCCCAATGAGCAGTTCTTC; cdr3_aa: CASSVGGLNSPNEQFF
v_call: TRBV6-1; d_call: .; clone_size: .; j_call: TRBJ2-4; cdr3_nt: TGTGCCAGCAGTGAAGTATGGAAAAACATTCAGTACTTC; cdr3_aa: CASSEVWKNIQYF
v_call: TRBV19; d_call: TRBD1; clone_size: .; j_call: TRBJ2-6; cdr3_nt: TGTGCCAGTAGTTCAAGGACAGGTTCAGGGGCCAACGTCCTGACTTTC; cdr3_aa: CASSSRTGSGANVLTF
v_call: TRBV6-1; d_call: .; clone_size: .; j_call: TRBJ1-1; cdr3_nt: TGTGCCAGCAGTGAACGGGCTACGATCACTGAAGCTTTCTTT; cdr3_aa: CASSERATITEAFF
v_call: TRBV20-1; d_call: .; clone_size: once; j_call: TRBJ1-1; cdr3_nt: TGCAGTGCTAGTCCTACAGGGCCCGCTGAAGCTTTCTTT; cdr3_aa: CSASPTGPAEAFF
v_call: TRBV2; d_call: TRBD1; clone_size: .; j_call: TRBJ1-2; cdr3_nt: TGTGCCAGCATCCGGGACAGGGGGGACGGCTATGGCTACACCTTC; cdr3_aa: CASIRDRGDGYGYTF
v_call: TRBV18; d_call: TRBD1; clone_size: .; j_call: TRBJ2-7; cdr3_nt: TGTGCCAGCTCACCCAACTTTCCCGGACAGGGGTCAAGAATCTCCTACGAGCAGTACTTC; cdr3_aa: CASSPNFPGQGSRISYEQYF
v_call: TRBV7-9; d_call: .; clone_size: .; j_call: TRBJ1-2; cdr3_nt: TGTGCCAGCAGCTTAGATCTTGACGCCTACTATGGCTACACCTTC; cdr3_aa: CASSLDLDAYYGYTF
v_call: TRBV5-1; d_call: .; clone_size: .; j_call: TRBJ2-6; cdr3_nt: TGCGCCACCAGTGGCAGCTCTGGGGCCAACGTCCTGACTTTC; cdr3_aa: CATSGSSGANVLTF
v_call: TRBV30; d_call: .; clone_size: .; j_call: TRBJ1-1; cdr3_nt: TGTGCCTGGAGTGTACTTGGGGGGGGCACTGAAGCTTTCTTT; cdr3_aa: CAWSVLGGGTEAFF
v_call: TRBV7-9; d_call: TRBD1; clone_size: .; j_call: TRBJ1-5; cdr3_nt: TGTGCCAGCAGCTTCGGGACAGGGAATAGCAATCAGCCCCAGCATTTT; cdr3_aa: CASSFGTGNSNQPQHF
v_call: TRBV10-3; d_call: .; clone_size: .; j_call: TRBJ1-1; cdr3_nt: TGTGCCACCGGGGATGGGGTCCGGCACACTGAAGCTTTCTTT; cdr3_aa: CATGDGVRHTEAFF
v_call: TRBV10-2; d_call: TRBD2; clone_size: .; j_call: TRBJ2-1; cdr3_nt: TGCGCCAGCAGGGGCACTAGCGGGAAGTACAATGAGCAGTTCTTC; cdr3_aa: CASRGTSGKYNEQFF
v_call: TRBV3-1/TRBV3-2; d_call: TRBD1; clone_size: .; j_call: TRBJ1-2; cdr3_nt: TGTGCCAGCAGCCAAGGCCCCGGGACAGGGTACGGTGGCTACACCTTC; cdr3_aa: CASSQGPGTGYGGYTF
v_call: TRBV27; d_call: .; clone_size: once; j_call: TRBJ1-5; cdr3_nt: TGTGCCAGCAGTTTAGAAGGCACTGGTCAGCCCCAGCATTTT; cdr3_aa: CASSLEGTGQPQHF
v_call: TRBV27; d_call: TRBD2; clone_size: .; j_call: TRBJ2-3; cdr3_nt: TGTGCCAGCAGTTTATACTCCGGGACTAGCGGGACGGGGCCCGGAGATACGCAGTATTTT; cdr3_aa: CASSLYSGTSGTGPGDTQYF
v_call: TRBV19; d_call: .; clone_size: .; j_call: TRBJ1-2; cdr3_nt: TGTGCCAGTAGTATAGTAGGGAGTGGCTACACCTTC; cdr3_aa: CASSIVGSGYTF
v_call: TRBV18; d_call: .; clone_size: .; j_call: TRBJ1-6; cdr3_nt: TGTGCCAGCTCACCAGGCCAGGGAGATTGGGGACCCCTCCACTTT; cdr3_aa: CASSPGQGDWGPLHF
v_call: TRBV11-2; d_call: TRBD1; clone_size: few; j_call: TRBJ1-2; cdr3_nt: TGTGCCAGCAGCTTAGTTGGGACAGGGCCAACAGGCTACACCTTC; cdr3_aa: CASSLVGTGPTGYTF